A single sample is the source of the 16 T cell receptor beta chains below, sequenced in a study of T cells in localized non-small cell lung cancer. Clones were sequenced by immunoSEQ multiplex PCR, and TCRdb holds only the in-frame ones, with some missing. The sample includes tens of thousands of clones, over 80% of them seen just once. The source was peripheral blood mononuclear cells, collected before any cancer treatment. The receptors originated from a man between 40 and 70 years old with stage III lung adenocarcinoma.

This clone appeared a few times. The chain carries TRBV5-6 and TRBJ1-1; no clear D gene. The V gene lost 0 bases and the J gene lost 1 base, with 10 bases spanning the gap. The CDR3 length is 15 residues. Per the germline V gene, CDR1 is SGHDT and CDR2 is YYEEEE. Here the CDR3 reads CASSLDPVSNTEAFF. DNA for the CDR3: TGTGCCAGCAGCTTGGACCCAGTATCGAACACTGAAGCTTTCTTT.

This clone was counted between two and nine times. The V call is TRBV5-6, the J call TRBJ2-2; D remains unclear. The CDR3 length is 13 residues. Per the germline V gene, CDR1 is SGHDT and CDR2 is YYEEEE. The ends were cut back, 4 bases at V and 6 bases at J, with 10 bases in the middle. CDR3 in DNA: TGTGCCAGCAGCCTCATGAATGCCGGGGAGCTGTTTTTT. Its protein is CASSLMNAGELFF.

The chain has TRBV5-1 and TRBJ2-5; D ambiguous. Trimming stripped 0 bases from V and 9 bases from J, with 15 bases between. The CDR3 length is 14 residues. CDR1 and CDR2 from the germline V gene are SGHRS and YFSETQ. CDR3 in amino acids: CASSLAPPDRAQYF. The CDR3 DNA is TGCGCCAGCAGCTTGGCGCCGCCCGATCGGGCCCAGTACTTC.

The genes are TRBV7-3 and TRBJ2-5; D possibly corresponds to TRBD1 (6 bases). This CDR3 contains 15 residues. From germline, CDR1 is SGHTA and CDR2 FQGTGA. Trimming removed 5 bases from V and 2 bases from J, with 15 bases in between. The CDR3 sequence: CASSRYTGNQETQYF. The CDR3 DNA reads as TGTGCCAGCAGCCGTTATACAGGGAATCAAGAGACCCAGTACTTC.

The rearrangement uses TRBV9 and TRBJ2-5, with a weak D call TRBD2 (7 bases). The CDR3 is 14 residues long. CDR1 and CDR2 (germline): SGDLS, YYNGEE. Trimming pared 3 bases from V and 5 bases from J, leaving 14 bases between. CDR3 protein: CASSATGRVETQYF. CDR3 DNA sequence: TGTGCCAGCAGCGCAACAGGGAGGGTCGAGACCCAGTACTTC.

This chain joins TRBV7-2 and TRBJ2-7, with TRBD1 matching over 9 bases. CDR1 and CDR2 (germline): SGHTA, FQGNSA. This CDR3 spans 15 amino acids. V dropped 4 bases and J dropped 3; count of bases not matched to a gene: 7. CDR3 loop: CASSSRTGAGYEQYF. DNA of the CDR3: TGTGCCAGCAGCTCCCGGACAGGGGCGGGCTACGAGCAGTACTTC.

This clone appeared once. The chain is built from TRBV19 and TRBJ1-3; D possibly corresponds to TRBD1 (5 bases). Per germline, CDR1 LNHDA and CDR2 SQIVND (reference sequence). Trimming cost V 6 bases and J 3 bases, with 15 bases left between them. The CDR3 covers 15 residues. The CDR3 DNA is TGTGCCAGTAGCACCCAGGGTTGGGATGGAAACACCATATATTTT. Amino acid sequence: CASSTQGWDGNTIYF.

The chain uses TRBV9 and TRBJ2-2; either TRBD1 or TRBD2 may supply D (5 bases each). Germline assignment: CDR1 SGDLS and CDR2 YYNGEE. The CDR3 contains 16 residues. V was pared by 0 bases and J by 0 bases, with 9 bases between. In DNA form, the CDR3 reads TGTGCCAGCAGCGTAGCTCGGGGCTCGAACACCGGGGAGCTGTTTTTT. Translated, it gives CASSVARGSNTGELFF.

V and J are TRBV9 and TRBJ2-3, with 7 positions matching TRBD1. V shed 3 bases and J 5 bases; nucleotides not matched to a gene: 6. Germline CDR1 reads SGDLS; CDR2 reads YYNGEE. CDR3 size: 14 residues. Here the CDR3 DNA reads TGTGCCAGCAGCGACAGGGGTGGGGGAGATACGCAGTATTTT. It codes for CASSDRGGGDTQYF. The whole variable domain, filled in from reference TRBV9 and TRBJ2-3, reads DSGVTQTPKHLITATGQRVTLRCSPRSGDLSVYWYQQSLDQGLQFLIQYYNGEERAKGNILERFSAQQFPDLHSELNLSSLELGDSALYFCASSDRGGGDTQYFGPGTRLTVL.

This chain links TRBV6-5 with TRBJ1-6; 8 positions match TRBD1. CDR1 MNHEY and CDR2 SVGAGI come from the germline V gene. This CDR3 region has 14 residues. The V and J ends lost 6 bases and 10 bases, in that order; junction bases with no gene match: 8. CDR3 loop: CASRNGQGPSPLHF. DNA of the CDR3: TGTGCCAGCAGGAATGGACAGGGACCATCACCCCTCCACTTT.

Comments on this clone: The sample carries other DNA sequences with the same CDR3. V gene TRBV19 combines with J gene TRBJ2-5; unclear D gene. The germline gives CDR1 LNHDA, CDR2 SQIVND (reference sequence). This CDR3 has 12 residues. V lost 1 base, J lost 2 bases, and 2 bases lay in between. This CDR3 reads CASSIGQETQYF. Here the CDR3 DNA reads TGTGCCAGTAGTATAGGACAAGAGACCCAGTACTTC.

This clone was observed a few times. This sequence joins TRBV7-3 and TRBJ2-1; TRBD2 agrees at 11 bases. With V trimmed by 6 bases and J by 8 bases, 9 bases remained unmatched. Germline V CDR1 and CDR2: SGHTA, FQGTGA. The CDR3 loop spans 15 amino acids. CDR3 region: CASSPLAGGGHEQFF. Here the CDR3 DNA reads TGTGCCAGCAGTCCCTTAGCGGGAGGGGGCCATGAGCAGTTCTTC.

This chain links TRBV7-9 with TRBJ1-1, with unresolved D. Deletions cut 6 bases from V and 5 bases from J, with 16 bases between. The CDR3 totals 14 residues. Germline values: CDR1 SEHNR, CDR2 FQNEAQ (reference sequence). For the CDR3, the DNA is TGTGCCAGCAGACTCGGAAACCCGGGGACTGAAGCTTTCTTT. Protein product: CASRLGNPGTEAFF.

J is TRBJ2-1 and V is TRBV7-9, with 7 bases identical to TRBD1. V shed 5 bases and J 6 bases; nucleotides not matched to a gene: 7. Looked up from germline, CDR1 is SEHNR and CDR2 is FQNEAQ (reference sequence). The CDR3 has 14 amino acids. CDR3 bases: TGTGCCAGCAGCCCTTTAGACAGGGTCAATGAGCAGTTCTTC. Amino acid sequence: CASSPLDRVNEQFF. The whole variable domain, remainder taken from reference TRBV7-9 and TRBJ2-1, is DTGVSQNPRHKITKRGQNVTFRCDPISEHNRLYWYRQTLGQGPEFLTYFQNEAQLEKSRLLSDRFSAERPKGSFSTLEIQRTEQGDSAMYLCASSPLDRVNEQFFGPGTRLTVL.

The chain employs TRBV19 and TRBJ1-2; D might be TRBD1 (5 bases). The V gene's germline CDR1 is LNHDA and CDR2 SQIVND (reference sequence). The CDR3 runs 14 residues. V lost 5 bases and J lost 2, with 12 bases in between. The CDR3 loop reads CASSPRGNNYGYTF. CDR3 nucleotide sequence: TGTGCCAGTAGTCCGCGGGGCAACAACTATGGCTACACCTTC.

The chain links TRBV25-1 to TRBJ1-2; 7 bases match TRBD1. The V gene's germline CDR1 is MGHDK and CDR2 SYGVNS. The V and J ends lost 2 bases and 4 bases, in that order; junction bases with no gene match: 7. This CDR3 comprises 15 residues. In DNA form, the CDR3 reads TGTGCCAGCAGTGAAACGACAGGGAGGACCTATGGCTACACCTTC. Protein sequence: CASSETTGRTYGYTF.